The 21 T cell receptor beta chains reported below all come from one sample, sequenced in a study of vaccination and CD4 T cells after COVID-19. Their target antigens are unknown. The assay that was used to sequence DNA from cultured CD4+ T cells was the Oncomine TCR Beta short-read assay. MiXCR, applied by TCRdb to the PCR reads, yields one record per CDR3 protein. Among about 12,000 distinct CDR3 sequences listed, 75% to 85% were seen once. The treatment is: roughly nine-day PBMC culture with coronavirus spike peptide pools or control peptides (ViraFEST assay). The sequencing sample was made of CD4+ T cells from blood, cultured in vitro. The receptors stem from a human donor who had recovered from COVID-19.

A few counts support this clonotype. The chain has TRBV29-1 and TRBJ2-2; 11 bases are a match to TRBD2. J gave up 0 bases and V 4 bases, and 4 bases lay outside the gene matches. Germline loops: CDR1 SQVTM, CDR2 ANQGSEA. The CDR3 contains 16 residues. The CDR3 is CSVGGTSGANTGELFF. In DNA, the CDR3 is TGCAGCGTTGGGGGGACTAGCGGAGCGAACACCGGGGAGCTGTTTTTT.

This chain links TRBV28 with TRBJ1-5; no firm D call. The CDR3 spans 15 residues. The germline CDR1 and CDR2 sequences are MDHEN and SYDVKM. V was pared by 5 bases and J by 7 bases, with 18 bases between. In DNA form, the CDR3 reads TGTGCCAGCAGTCACCCGGGCCCCGGTCCCCAGCCCCAGCATTTT. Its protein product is CASSHPGPGPQPQHF.

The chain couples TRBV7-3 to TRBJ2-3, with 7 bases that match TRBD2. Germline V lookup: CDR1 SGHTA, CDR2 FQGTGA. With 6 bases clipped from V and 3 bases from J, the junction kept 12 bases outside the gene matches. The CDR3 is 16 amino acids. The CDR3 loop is CASSSGSSGSTDTQYF. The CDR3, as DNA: TGTGCCAGCAGTTCGGGGAGTAGCGGGTCAACAGATACGCAGTATTTT.

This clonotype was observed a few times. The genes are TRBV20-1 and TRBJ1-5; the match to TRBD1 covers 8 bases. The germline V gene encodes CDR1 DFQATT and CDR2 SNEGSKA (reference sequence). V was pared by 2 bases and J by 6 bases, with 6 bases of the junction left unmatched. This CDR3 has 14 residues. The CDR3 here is CSARIDRGGQPQHF. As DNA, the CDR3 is TGCAGTGCTAGAATAGACAGGGGCGGTCAGCCCCAGCATTTT.

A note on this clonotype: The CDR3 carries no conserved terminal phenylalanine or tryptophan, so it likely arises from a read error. As DNA, the CDR3 is TGCAGTGCTGAGGTCGACCCTATCACAGATACGCAGTATTTG. Translated: CSAEVDPITDTQYL. The chain employs TRBV20-1 and TRBJ2-3, with unresolved D. CDR1 is DFQATT, CDR2 SNEGSKA, per germline (reference sequence). Trimming cost V 5 bases and J 2 bases, with 14 bases left between them. CDR3 length: 14 residues.

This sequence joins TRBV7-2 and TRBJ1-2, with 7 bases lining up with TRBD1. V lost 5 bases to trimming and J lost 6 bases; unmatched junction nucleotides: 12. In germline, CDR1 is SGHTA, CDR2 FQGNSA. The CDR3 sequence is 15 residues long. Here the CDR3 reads CASSVYTGARDGYTF. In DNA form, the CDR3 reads TGTGCCAGCAGCGTTTATACAGGGGCGAGGGATGGCTACACCTTC. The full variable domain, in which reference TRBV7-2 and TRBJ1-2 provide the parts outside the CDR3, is GAGVSQSPSNKVTEKGKDVELRCDPISGHTALYWYRQSLGQGLEFLIYFQGNSAPDKSGLPSDRFSAERTGGSVSTLTIQRTQQEDSAVYLCASSVYTGARDGYTFGSGTRLTVV.

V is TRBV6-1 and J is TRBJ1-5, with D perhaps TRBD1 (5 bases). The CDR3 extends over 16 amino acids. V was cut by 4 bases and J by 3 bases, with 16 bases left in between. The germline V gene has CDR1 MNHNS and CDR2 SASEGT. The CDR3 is CASSAGFRGPNQPQHF. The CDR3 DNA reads TGTGCCAGCAGTGCAGGGTTTCGGGGCCCCAATCAGCCCCAGCATTTT.

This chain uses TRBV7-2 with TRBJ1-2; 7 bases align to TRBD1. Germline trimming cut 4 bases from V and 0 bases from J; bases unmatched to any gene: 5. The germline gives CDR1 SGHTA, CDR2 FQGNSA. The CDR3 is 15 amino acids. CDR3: CASSSRQGANYGYTF. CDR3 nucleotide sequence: TGTGCCAGCAGCTCACGACAGGGAGCTAACTATGGCTACACCTTC.

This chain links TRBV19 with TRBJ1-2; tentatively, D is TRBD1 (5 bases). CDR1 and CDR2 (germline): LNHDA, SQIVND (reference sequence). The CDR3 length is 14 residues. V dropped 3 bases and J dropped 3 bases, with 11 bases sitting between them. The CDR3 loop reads CASSIWGTHYGYTF. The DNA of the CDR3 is TGTGCCAGTAGTATCTGGGGGACGCACTATGGCTACACCTTC.

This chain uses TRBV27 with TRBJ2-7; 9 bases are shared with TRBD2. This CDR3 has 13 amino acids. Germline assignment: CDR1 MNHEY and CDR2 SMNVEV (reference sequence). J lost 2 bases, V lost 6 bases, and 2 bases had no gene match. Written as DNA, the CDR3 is TGTGCCAGCAGGGCTAGCGGGACCTACGAGCAGTACTTC. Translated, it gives CASRASGTYEQYF.

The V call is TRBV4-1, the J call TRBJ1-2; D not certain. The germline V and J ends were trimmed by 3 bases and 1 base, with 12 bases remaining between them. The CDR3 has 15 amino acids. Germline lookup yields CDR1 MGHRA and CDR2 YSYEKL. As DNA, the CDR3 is TGCGCCAGCAGCCAGGACCATGGTCGTAACTATGGCTACACCTTC. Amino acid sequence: CASSQDHGRNYGYTF.

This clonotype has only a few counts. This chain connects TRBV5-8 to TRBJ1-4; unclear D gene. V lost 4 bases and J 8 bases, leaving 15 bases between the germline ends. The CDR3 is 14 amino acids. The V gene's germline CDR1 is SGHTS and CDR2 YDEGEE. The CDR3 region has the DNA TGTGCCAGCAGCCAATATTCCGCTAGGGAAAAACTGTTTTTT. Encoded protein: CASSQYSAREKLFF.

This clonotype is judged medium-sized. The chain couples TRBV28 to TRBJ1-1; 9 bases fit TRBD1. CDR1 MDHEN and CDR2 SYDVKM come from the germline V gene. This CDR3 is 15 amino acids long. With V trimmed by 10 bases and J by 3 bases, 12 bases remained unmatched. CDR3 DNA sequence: TGTGCCACCATTACAGGGGGCGCCGGTGACACTGAAGCTTTCTTT. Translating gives CATITGGAGDTEAFF.

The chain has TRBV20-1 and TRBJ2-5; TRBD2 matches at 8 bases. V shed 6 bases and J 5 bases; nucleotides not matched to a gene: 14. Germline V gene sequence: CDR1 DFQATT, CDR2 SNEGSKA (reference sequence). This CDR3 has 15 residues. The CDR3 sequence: CSARSTRGAYETQYF. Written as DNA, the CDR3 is TGCAGTGCGAGATCCACGCGGGGGGCGTACGAGACCCAGTACTTC.

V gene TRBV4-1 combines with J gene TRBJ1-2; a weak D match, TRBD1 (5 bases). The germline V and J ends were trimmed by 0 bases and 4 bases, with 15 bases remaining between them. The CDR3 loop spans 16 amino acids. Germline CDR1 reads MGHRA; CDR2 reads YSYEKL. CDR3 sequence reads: CASSQDPGELLYGYTF. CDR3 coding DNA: TGCGCCAGCAGCCAAGATCCGGGGGAGCTTCTCTATGGCTACACCTTC.

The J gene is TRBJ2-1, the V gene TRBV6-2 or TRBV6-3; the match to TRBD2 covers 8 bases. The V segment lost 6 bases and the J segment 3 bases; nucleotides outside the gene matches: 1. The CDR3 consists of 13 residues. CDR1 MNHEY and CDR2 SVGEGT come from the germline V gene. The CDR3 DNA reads TGTGCCAGCAGCGGGAGGGACTACAATGAGCAGTTCTTC. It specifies CASSGRDYNEQFF.

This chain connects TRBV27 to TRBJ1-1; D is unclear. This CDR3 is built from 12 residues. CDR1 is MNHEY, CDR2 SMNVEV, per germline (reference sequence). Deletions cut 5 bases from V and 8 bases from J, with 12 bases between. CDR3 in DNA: TGTGCCAGCAGTCCATTCGGCAGGGAAGCTTTCTTT. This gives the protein CASSPFGREAFF.

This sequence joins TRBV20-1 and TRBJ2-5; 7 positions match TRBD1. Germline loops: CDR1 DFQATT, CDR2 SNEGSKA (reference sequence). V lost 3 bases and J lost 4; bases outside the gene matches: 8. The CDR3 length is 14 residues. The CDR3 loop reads CSASQNRGPETQYF. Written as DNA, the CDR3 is TGCAGTGCTAGCCAGAACAGGGGTCCAGAGACCCAGTACTTC.

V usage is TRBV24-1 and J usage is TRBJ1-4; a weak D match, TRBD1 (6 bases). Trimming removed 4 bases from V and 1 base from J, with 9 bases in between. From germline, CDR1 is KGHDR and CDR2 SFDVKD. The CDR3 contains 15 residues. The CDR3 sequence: CATSDGGRTNEKLFF. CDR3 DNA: TGTGCCACCAGTGACGGGGGCCGAACTAATGAAAAACTGTTTTTT.

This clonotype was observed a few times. The CDR3, as DNA: TGCAGTGCCCGTACCCGTGTCGGCAATCAGCCCCAGCATTTT. It is translated as CSARTRVGNQPQHF. The genes are TRBV20-1 and TRBJ1-5; D remains ambiguous. The CDR3 is 14 residues long. CDR1 and CDR2 from the germline V gene are DFQATT and SNEGSKA (reference sequence). Between the trimmed V and J ends, which lost 6 bases and 2 bases, there was a span of 14 bases.

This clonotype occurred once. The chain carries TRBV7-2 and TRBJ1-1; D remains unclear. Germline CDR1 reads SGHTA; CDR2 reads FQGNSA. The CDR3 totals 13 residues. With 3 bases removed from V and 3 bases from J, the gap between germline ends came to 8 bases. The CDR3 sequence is CASSFEGYTEAFF. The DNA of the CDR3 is TGTGCCAGCAGCTTTGAGGGCTACACTGAAGCTTTCTTT.